This T cell receptor beta chain was identified in a study of T cell responses to AZD1222 COVID-19 vaccine. Regarding the study as a whole: Nearly half of spike-specific TCRs reportedly target unmutated variant regions. CD4 TCRs associated with vaccination spanned spike, dominating at 160-218 and 743-854.

Clones were read by immunoSEQ multiplex PCR, and TCRdb kept only the in-frame ones, dropping some. The repertoire includes some 190,000 clones, around 94% of them detected once, and roughly 1.8% sits in the top ten. Note on this clone: Its antigen remains unknown.

Sequenced material: peripheral blood, taken 28 days after the second dose of the MenACWY control vaccine. The receptor's source is an adult who received the MenACWY meningococcal vaccine as a control.

The CDR3 sequence is CASRPRDRVNQPQHF. Written as DNA, the CDR3 is TGTGCCAGCAGACCGCGGGACAGGGTCAATCAGCCCCAGCATTTT. V and J are TRBV28 and TRBJ1-5; 9 nucleotides line up with TRBD1. The junction had 6 bases not matched to a gene; V was cut back by 6 bases and J by 3 bases. Looked up from germline, CDR1 is MDHEN and CDR2 is SYDVKM. The CDR3 is 15 residues long.